This T cell receptor (beta chain) was profiled in a study of Ad26.COV2.S vaccination and SARS-CoV-2 variants. Turning to the study itself: Vaccine-arm donor from the placebo-controlled COV1001 Ad26.COV2.S trial.

General observations from the study: Responses of T cells in total may have been underestimated by the TCR breadth and depth analyses.

Generated by immunoSEQ multiplex PCR, the TCRdb table keeps only in-frame clones and is missing some. The sample includes around 310,000 clones, 85% to 90% of them seen just once. Treatment described: around 19 received Ad26.COV2.S at low or high dose, single or two shots; about five received placebo; per-sample allocation not given. All samples were drawn on day 63, counting from the first vaccine or placebo injection. Adults aged 18-55 years in Boston included the donor. Spike of the Wuhan-strain SARS-CoV-2 was expressed by an Ad26 vector, which formed the vaccine. As concerns this clone: Antigen specificity is unknown.

This CDR3 comprises 16 residues. The germline gives CDR1 SGDLS, CDR2 YYNGEE. The V segment lost 0 bases and the J segment 5 bases; nucleotides outside the gene matches: 7. The chain carries TRBV9 and TRBJ2-2; 7 nucleotides match TRBD2. The source material was peripheral blood, sampled in a trial of Ad26.COV2.S vaccine versus placebo. The clonotype comes from a person between 18 and 60 years old who received the Ad26.COV2.S COVID-19 vaccine or a placebo. The CDR3 protein is CASSVDLAAGTGELFF. The DNA for the CDR3 is TGTGCCAGCAGCGTAGACCTAGCGGCGGGGACCGGGGAGCTGTTTTTT.